What follows is one T cell receptor beta chain and its context. The data derive from a study of CD8 T cells in Susac syndrome. cDNA came from approximately 0.5 to 1 ug RNA primed by random hexamers. The method of amplification for TCR beta CDR3 was immunoSEQ multiplex PCR, covering 54 Vbeta and 13 Jbeta. TCRdb redid the calling of the immunoSEQ multiplex PCR reads with MiXCR, one entry per CDR3 protein. The data contain about 120,000 distinct CDR3 sequences, around 92% of them singletons. The CDR3 is 15 residues long. V was cut by 0 bases and J by 4 bases, with 12 bases left in between. Germline assignment: CDR1 KGHSH and CDR2 LQKENI.

The TCR originated in a human donor in good health. V is TRBV18 and J is TRBJ2-5; no definite D call. Source material: CD8+ T cells from PBMCs. In DNA form, the CDR3 reads TGTGCCAGCTCACCACCCCAGGAGCTGGGAGAGACCCAGTACTTC. Translated, it gives CASSPPQELGETQYF.